This entry lists 16 T cell receptor beta chains sequenced from one sample in a study of shared clonotypes between healthy human individuals. Only in-frame clones appear in the TCRdb table, and some are missing; sequencing was by immunoSEQ multiplex PCR. The sample yields around 1.1 million clones, approximately 80% seen once. The sequenced sample consisted of memory CD4+ T cells from PBMCs. Stated subset: CD45RA-negative fraction. Receptors were obtained from a man aged 18 to 30 in good health. Some clones in this sample may be carry-over from other donors' samples.

This clone was observed once. The chain joins TRBV28 to TRBJ1-2; D is ambiguous. There are 13 residues in the CDR3. Germline V CDR1 and CDR2: MDHEN, SYDVKM. V lost 6 bases, J lost 4 bases, and 12 bases lay in between. The CDR3 is CASRGLRSYGYTF. DNA for the CDR3: TGTGCCAGCAGGGGCCTACGGAGCTATGGCTACACCTTC.

This chain links TRBV4-3 with TRBJ1-1; D unresolved. The CDR3 sequence is 11 residues long. Germline lookup yields CDR1 LGHNA and CDR2 YSLEER. V was trimmed by 1 base and J by 7 bases, leaving 4 bases between them. CDR3 sequence: CASSQGDEAFF. The CDR3 DNA sequence: TGCGCCAGCAGCCAAGGAGATGAAGCTTTCTTT.

As concerns this clone: Only one base separates this from a far larger clonotype, so it likely reflects a read error. The chain uses TRBV5-1 and TRBJ2-5; D gene ambiguous. The CDR3 is made up of 12 amino acids. V was shortened by 1 base and J by 0 bases, with 1 base between the two germline ends. Per germline, CDR1 SGHRS and CDR2 YFSETQ. The CDR3 DNA is TGCGCCAGCAGCTTGCACCAAGAGACCCAGTACTTC. Its protein is CASSLHQETQYF.

Details on this clone: At one of its ends the junction is not consistent with the germline gene, which may arise from a read error. The CDR3 DNA follows: TGCCCCAGCCGGACGGAGAGGGGCAATCAGCCCCAGCATTTT. Protein sequence: CPSRTERGNQPQHF. This sequence joins TRBV10-1 and TRBJ1-5; D ambiguous. Germline V gives CDR1 WNHNN, CDR2 SYGVQD (reference sequence). This CDR3 comprises 14 residues.

This chain connects TRBV5-1 to TRBJ1-2; TRBD1 is a possible D gene (5 bases). The V gene's germline CDR1 is SGHRS and CDR2 YFSETQ. Trimming cost V 2 bases and J 8 bases, with 16 bases left between them. The CDR3 is 14 residues long. The CDR3 region is CASSLTRREDGYTF. CDR3 DNA sequence: TGCGCCAGCAGCTTAACTCGCAGGGAGGACGGCTACACCTTC.

The V call is TRBV4-2, the J call TRBJ2-7; 10 bases fit TRBD2. CDR1 LGHNA and CDR2 YNFKEQ come from the germline V gene. The CDR3 contains 16 residues. V lost 4 bases to trimming and J lost 7 bases; unmatched junction nucleotides: 13. CDR3 sequence reads: CASSLDLAGALREQYF. Here the CDR3 DNA reads TGTGCCAGCAGCCTTGATCTAGCGGGGGCGTTGAGGGAGCAGTACTTC.

This clone was observed a few times. V gene TRBV2 combines with J gene TRBJ2-7; 9 nucleotides match TRBD1. Germline V lookup: CDR1 SNHLY, CDR2 FYNNEI. CDR3 length: 15 residues. V dropped 3 bases and J dropped 5; count of bases not matched to a gene: 8. The CDR3 nucleotides are TGTGCCAGCAGTGAGGGACAGGGAAATTTCAACGAGCAGTACTTC. It encodes CASSEGQGNFNEQYF.

The chain recombines TRBV6-4 with TRBJ2-3; D gene ambiguous. The CDR3 is 13 residues long. Trimming removed 2 bases from V and 2 bases from J, with 5 bases in between. Germline V lookup: CDR1 MRHNA, CDR2 SNTAGT. The CDR3 bases are TGTGCCAGCAGTGACCCCTACACAGATACGCAGTATTTT. Encoded protein: CASSDPYTDTQYF.

This clone was recorded only once. The rearrangement uses TRBV7-5 and TRBJ2-5; the DNA was not used to check the table's D call, TRBD2. TRBV7-5 is an annotated pseudogene. The CDR3 extends over 13 amino acids. The CDR3 nucleotides read TGTGTCAGAAGCATTATCCCCGGGGAGACCCAGTACTTC. It is translated as CVRSIIPGETQYF.

This CDR3 reads CASNLAGPYEQYF. In nucleotides, the CDR3 is TGTGCCAGCAATCTAGCGGGGCCCTACGAGCAGTACTTC. The chain is built from TRBV28 and TRBJ2-7, with 9 bases matching TRBD2. CDR3 size: 13 residues. The V gene end was trimmed by 7 bases and the J gene end by 2 bases; junction bases not matched to a gene: 3. Germline assignment: CDR1 MDHEN and CDR2 SYDVKM.

The V and J genes are TRBV7-9 and TRBJ1-6; D uncertain. The germline gives CDR1 SEHNR, CDR2 FQNEAQ (reference sequence). The CDR3 runs to 15 residues. The V end lost 5 bases, the J end lost 8 bases, and 16 bases lay between the germline ends. DNA of the CDR3: TGTGCCAGCAGCCAGACGCAGCTCCGGGATTCACCCCTCCACTTT. The encoded protein is CASSQTQLRDSPLHF.

This chain joins TRBV6-5 and TRBJ2-2; D might be TRBD2 (6 bases). V was trimmed by 10 bases and J by 5 bases, leaving 17 bases between them. The V gene's germline CDR1 is MNHEY and CDR2 SVGAGI. This CDR3 is 14 amino acids long. The chain's CDR3 is CATTPRTTTGELFF. The CDR3 nucleotides are TGTGCCACCACGCCCAGGACTACGACCGGGGAGCTGTTTTTT.

With respect to this clone: Other DNA sequences within the sample encode an identical CDR3. J is TRBJ1-1 and V is TRBV2, with D unclear. CDR1 is SNHLY and CDR2 is FYNNEI in the germline V gene. There are 11 residues in the CDR3. V lost 8 bases to trimming and J lost 3 bases, with 7 bases between them. The CDR3 loop is CASGRDTEAFF. The DNA for the CDR3 is TGTGCCAGCGGGAGGGACACTGAAGCTTTCTTT.

CDR3 in DNA: TGTGCCAGCAAGAAAGGGACAGGGGAAGAGACCCAGTACTTC. It is translated as CASKKGTGEETQYF. V and J are TRBV2 and TRBJ2-5; 10 bases align to TRBD1. V gave up 7 bases and J gave up 3 bases; unmatched junction bases: 5. The CDR3 spans 14 residues. Germline V gene lookup returns CDR1 SNHLY and CDR2 FYNNEI.

This clone was recorded a few times. The chain employs TRBV28 and TRBJ2-1; 11 positions match TRBD2. Germline CDR1 is MDHEN and CDR2 is SYDVKM. This CDR3 has 14 residues. V shed 9 bases and J 6 bases; nucleotides not matched to a gene: 7. CDR3 DNA sequence: TGTGCCAGTGTTCACGGGACTAGCGGCAATGAGCAGTTCTTC. It yields the protein CASVHGTSGNEQFF.

With regard to this clone: The same CDR3 also results from other DNA sequences found in this sample. The CDR3 loop reads CASSLEGYGYTF. Written as DNA, the CDR3 is TGCGCCAGCAGCTTGGAAGGGTATGGCTACACCTTC. The gene calls are TRBV5-1 and TRBJ1-2; the D is unclear. Germline values: CDR1 SGHRS, CDR2 YFSETQ. CDR3 length: 12 residues. V lost 0 bases, J lost 5 bases, and 5 bases lay in between. The full variable domain, rest sourced from reference TRBV5-1 and TRBJ1-2, is KAGVTQTPRYLIKTRGQQVTLSCSPISGHRSVSWYQQTPGQGLQFLFEYFSETQRNKGNFPGRFSGRQFSNSRSEMNVSTLELGDSALYLCASSLEGYGYTFGSGTRLTVV.